Listed below are T cell receptor beta chains from one sample, sequenced in a study of breast tumors, draining lymph nodes, adjacent tissues. Using its own MiXCR run on the multiplex PCR reads, TCRdb lists one record per CDR3 protein. Of about 200,000 distinct CDR3 sequences detected, approximately 33% appear once; the ten largest clones hold 4.3%. Source material: axillary lymph node tissue. All receptors come from a female donor with breast cancer. Some clones in this sample may be carry-over from other donors' samples. CDR3s include the opening cysteine and the closing phenylalanine or tryptophan. Each record gives: D gene, J gene, V gene, clone size, CDR3 DNA, CDR3 protein. A D gene is named only where the DNA matches it firmly. Clone sizes are given selectively: once, few, many, or a class where the clone is expanded.

NA TRBJ1-3 TRBV28 many TGTGCCATCTCACCAAACATGCGCGGCACCATATATTTT CAISPNMRGTIYF
NA TRBJ2-5 TRBV16 many TGTGCCAGCAGCCAATCGAAGGGAAGAGGGGAGACCCAGTACTTC CASSQSKGRGETQYF
TRBD2 TRBJ2-1 TRBV29-1 NA TGCAGCGTTGAGGAGTATCTAGCGGGGGGGAACAATGAGCAGTTCTTC CSVEEYLAGGNNEQFF
TRBD2 TRBJ2-3 TRBV6-1 many TGTGCCAGCAGTGCTCAGGGACTAGCGGGAGCCCCGCAGTATTTT CASSAQGLAGAPQYF
TRBD2 TRBJ2-4 TRBV3-1 NA TGTGCCAGCAGCCAAAGCGGGGGGCCATATTACGTTCAGTACTTC CASSQSGGPYYVQYF
NA TRBJ2-3 TRBV24-1 many TGTGCCACCAGTGATTTCCCCTCCGCAGGAGATACGCAGTATTTT CATSDFPSAGDTQYF
NA TRBJ1-1 TRBV25-1 NA TGTGCCAGCAGTGAATACCTGTCTGAAGCTTTCTTT CASSEYLSEAFF
NA TRBJ2-6 TRBV7-3 many TGTGCCAGCAGCCCTACCCGGGGGGCCAACGTCCTGACTTTC CASSPTRGANVLTF
NA TRBJ2-7 TRBV7-9 many TGTGCCAGCAGCTTAGGGGACACTTTCTCCTACGAGCAGTACTTC CASSLGDTFSYEQYF
NA TRBJ1-4 TRBV7-8 many TGTGCCAGCAGCTTAAGAAGGGGGACTAATGAAAAACTGTTTTTT CASSLRRGTNEKLFF
NA TRBJ2-1 TRBV6-1 NA TGTGCCAGCAGTCAAGACACAGTCAATAAGCAGTTCTTC CASSQDTVNKQFF
NA TRBJ2-3 TRBV7-3 many TGTGCCAGCAGCTTGACGGGCGGGCGCACAGATACGCAGTATTTT CASSLTGGRTDTQYF
NA TRBJ1-2 TRBV20-1 NA TGCAGTGCTTCCCGACACTTCGGGCCCAACGCCGGCTACACCTTC CSASRHFGPNAGYTF
NA TRBJ2-7 TRBV20-1 many TGCAGTGTACCCCTCATAAATGGGGACGAGCAGTACTTC CSVPLINGDEQYF
TRBD2 TRBJ2-5 TRBV5-8 many TGTGCCAGCAGCTTGAAAAGCGGGAGTGGGGGGGGGTGGACCCAGTACTTC CASSLKSGSGGGWTQYF
NA TRBJ1-5 TRBV6-5 many TGTGCCAGCAGTTACTCGAGTGTTGGTCAGCCCCAGCATTTT CASSYSSVGQPQHF
TRBD2 TRBJ2-7 TRBV15 many TGTGCCACCAGCAGGCGGACCGGGACTAGCGGAGCCTACGAGCAGTACTTC CATSRRTGTSGAYEQYF
TRBD2 TRBJ2-5 TRBV20-1 many TGCAGTGCTAGAGGGGGGAGCGGGGGAGAGACCCAGTACTTC CSARGGSGGETQYF
NA TRBJ2-1 TRBV9 many TGTGCCAGCAGCGTAGCACGGAGTCGAGGCAATGAGCAGTTCTTC CASSVARSRGNEQFF
TRBD2 TRBJ2-3 TRBV5-1 many TGCGCCAGCAGCTCTTTCCAAAGCGGGGGGCCCTCCACAGATACGCAGTATTTT CASSSFQSGGPSTDTQYF
NA TRBJ2-2 TRBV2 many TGTGCCAGCAACACCGGGACTCTCGACACCGGGGAGCTGTTTTTT CASNTGTLDTGELFF
NA TRBJ1-4 TRBV7-9 many TGTGCCAGCAGCGCCCTGACAGGCACTAATGAAAAACTGTTTTTT CASSALTGTNEKLFF
TRBD1 TRBJ1-2 TRBV19 few TGTGCCAGTAGTGTCCGACAGGGGCTCTATGGCTACACCTTC CASSVRQGLYGYTF
TRBD1 TRBJ2-1 TRBV20-1 NA TGCAGTGCTCCACCCGGGACAGAGGATGAGCAGTTCTTC CSAPPGTEDEQFF
TRBD1 TRBJ2-1 TRBV10-3 NA TGTGCCAGCAGTTCCACCCTCTCCGGGGGGACAGGGAATCAGAATGAGCAGTTCTTC CASSSTLSGGTGNQNEQFF
NA TRBJ2-5 TRBV5-1 NA TGCGCCAGCATTAGCTACCCAGGGGCGAAAGAGACCCAGTACTTC CASISYPGAKETQYF
NA TRBJ1-1 TRBV20-1 many TGCAGTGCTAGAGATCCCTCCTGGTCTGAAGCTTTCTTT CSARDPSWSEAFF